One and the same sample provided the 8 T cell receptor beta chains below, sequenced in a study of metastatic and nonmetastatic thyroid tumors. MiXCR reprocessed the PCR reads for TCRdb. The table includes 20,000 to 25,000 clones, around 15% detected once. None of the patients had undergone any treatment ahead of thyroid surgery. The sequenced material came from blood. The receptors here all came from a female donor with papillary thyroid cancer or a benign thyroid nodule (not recorded which). Some clones in this sample may be carry-over from other donors' samples.

The table lists this clone with many counts. The J gene is TRBJ1-1, the V gene TRBV19; D is possibly TRBD1 (5 bases). This CDR3 comprises 17 residues. Germline V gene data show CDR1 as LNHDA and CDR2 as SQIVND (reference sequence). The V gene lost 4 bases and the J gene lost 2 bases, with 20 bases spanning the gap. The DNA for the CDR3 is TGTGCCAGTAGTAACAACCCCGGGGGTCGATCAAACACTGAAGCTTTCTTT. It specifies CASSNNPGGRSNTEAFF.

By proportion, this clone is medium-sized (0.01 to 0.1%). V usage is TRBV20-1 and J usage is TRBJ2-7, with D possibly being TRBD1 (5 bases). CDR3 size: 15 residues. Germline V CDR1 and CDR2: DFQATT, SNEGSKA (reference sequence). The V end was cut by 4 bases, the J end by 0 bases, with 16 bases between. CDR3 bases: TGCAGTGCTATAGACAGTGGCGGAAACTCCTACGAGCAGTACTTC. This encodes CSAIDSGGNSYEQYF.

This clone was counted ten times or more. This chain uses TRBV14 with TRBJ1-2; possible D gene TRBD1, 5 bases. This CDR3 is built from 13 residues. Trimming removed 4 bases from V and 4 bases from J, with 10 bases in between. Germline V gene sequence: CDR1 SGHDN, CDR2 FVKESK. The DNA of the CDR3 is TGTGCCAGCAGCCCGGGACTGTCCTATGGCTACACCTTC. Translation gives CASSPGLSYGYTF. The full variable domain, its missing parts supplied by reference TRBV14 and TRBJ1-2, is EAGVTQFPSHSVIEKGQTVTLRCDPISGHDNLYWYRRVMGKEIKFLLHFVKESKQDESGMPNNRFLAERTGGTYSTLKVQPAELEDSGVYFCASSPGLSYGYTFGSGTRLTVV.

This clone came up many times. J is TRBJ2-5 and V is TRBV6-1; 14 bases agree with TRBD2. Trimming cost V 6 bases and J 1 base; bases outside gene matches: 4. The germline gives CDR1 MNHNS, CDR2 SASEGT. CDR3 size: 16 residues. CDR3 in amino acids: CASREGTSGGQETQYF. CDR3 DNA: TGTGCCAGCAGGGAGGGGACTAGCGGGGGCCAAGAGACCCAGTACTTC.

The CDR3 loop is CASSHPGGSLTGELFF. CDR3 nucleotides: TGCGCCAGCAGCCACCCGGGGGGGAGTTTGACCGGGGAGCTGTTTTTT. This chain uses TRBV4-1 with TRBJ2-2; the match to TRBD2 covers 8 bases. Per the germline V gene, CDR1 is MGHRA and CDR2 is YSYEKL. With 3 bases clipped from V and 5 bases from J, the junction kept 8 bases outside the gene matches. CDR3 length: 16 residues.

Only a few counts were recorded for this clone. The junction departs from the called germline gene at one end, perhaps through a read error. V usage is TRBV4-1 and J usage is TRBJ2-3; possibly TRBD1 for D (6 bases). Germline CDR1 and CDR2: MGHRA and YSYEKL. The CDR3 runs to 17 residues. In nucleotides, the CDR3 is TGCGCCAGCAACCAAAGATTAGGACAGTTGGGGACAGATACGCAGTATTTT. Protein product: CASNQRLGQLGTDTQYF.

This clone has at least ten counts. The rearrangement links TRBV29-1 to TRBJ2-7; TRBD2 aligns across 7 bases. This CDR3 spans 16 amino acids. Trimming cost V 3 bases and J 7 bases; bases outside gene matches: 18. Per the germline V gene, CDR1 is SQVTM and CDR2 is ANQGSEA. The chain's CDR3 is CSVDPPAGDGPREQYF. CDR3 coding DNA: TGCAGCGTTGACCCCCCGGCGGGGGACGGCCCTCGTGAGCAGTACTTC.

This clone is categorized as medium-sized. This chain connects TRBV20-1 to TRBJ1-5; tentatively, D is TRBD1 (5 bases). V was shortened by 3 bases and J by 7 bases, with 16 bases between the two germline ends. CDR3 length: 14 amino acids. Germline assignment: CDR1 DFQATT and CDR2 SNEGSKA (reference sequence). The CDR3 nucleotides are TGCAGTGCTAGTTTCGGGGGTCCCCAACAGCCCCAGCATTTT. It specifies CSASFGGPQQPQHF.